These T cell receptor beta chains were read from a single sample in a study of shared clonotypes between healthy human individuals. Method: immunoSEQ multiplex PCR; TCRdb's copy keeps in-frame clones and lacks some. The profile shows nearly 2 million clones, about 95% of them singletons. Sequencing input: naive CD8+ T cells sorted from blood. Source of these receptors: a man in his late teens or twenties in good health. CDR3s include the opening cysteine and the closing phenylalanine or tryptophan. The D gene is left open where the match is weak. Expanded clones are given a class, and other clones once, few, many or no size at all.

>TRBV5-1|NA|TRBJ1-1|TRBD1
TGCGCCAGCAGCTTGGGGCAGGGGGCTTCCACTGAAGCTTTCTTT
CASSLGQGASTEAFF
>TRBV7-3|NA|TRBJ1-1|TRBD1
TGTGCCAGCAGGCCGACAGGGTCAACTGAAGCTTTCTTT
CASRPTGSTEAFF
>TRBV2|NA|TRBJ2-3|TRBD2
TGTGCCAGCTTAGGGCGACTAGGGGGACGACTAGCGGGAGTGGAAGATACGCAGTATTTT
CASLGRLGGRLAGVEDTQYF
>TRBV9|few|TRBJ2-1|NA
TGTGCCAGCAGCCCCGGCTCCTACAATGAGCAGTTCTTC
CASSPGSYNEQFF
>TRBV5-4|NA|TRBJ1-2|TRBD1
TGTGCCAGCAGCTCTTCAGGGGGATATGGCTACACCTTC
CASSSSGGYGYTF
>TRBV10-1|NA|TRBJ2-3|TRBD2
TGCGCCAGCAGTGATCTAGCGGGGGCCACAGATACGCAGTATTTT
CASSDLAGATDTQYF
>TRBV5-6|NA|TRBJ2-7|NA
TGTGCCAGCAGCTTACGGAACCGCCTTAACGAGCAGTACTTC
CASSLRNRLNEQYF
>TRBV4-1|NA|TRBJ1-2|NA
TGCGCCAGCAGCCAAGAACCTGGACCTACGCGGTATGGCTACACCTTC
CASSQEPGPTRYGYTF
>TRBV6-5|NA|TRBJ2-3|NA
TGTGCCAGCAGTTACGCGGACGGCAGCACAGATACGCAGTATTTT
CASSYADGSTDTQYF
>TRBV5-1|NA|TRBJ2-7|TRBD2
TGCGCCAGCAGCTTTGGCGGGGGGTCCTACGAGCAGTACTTC
CASSFGGGSYEQYF
>TRBV5-4|NA|TRBJ2-1|TRBD1
TGTGCCAGCAGCGGGACAGGGGGTGATTATGAGCAGTTCTTC
CASSGTGGDYEQFF
>TRBV6-5|NA|TRBJ2-7|TRBD1
TGTGCCAGCAGTCCTCGGACAGGGGGCATCGACGAGCAGTACTTC
CASSPRTGGIDEQYF
>TRBV2|NA|TRBJ2-2|TRBD2
TGTGCCAGCAGTGAGTTAACTAGCGGGAGCGTGGGCACCGGGGAGCTGTTTTTT
CASSELTSGSVGTGELFF
>TRBV30|NA|TRBJ2-1|TRBD2
TGTGCCTGGTTTCAGGGTTCGGGGGGCTACAATGAGCAGTTCTTC
CAWFQGSGGYNEQFF
>TRBV6-6|NA|TRBJ2-7|NA
TGTGCCAGCAGCCAAGGGGGGACAACTGATCTGGAGCAGTACTTC
CASSQGGTTDLEQYF
>TRBV7-8|once|TRBJ2-7|TRBD2
TGTGCCAGCAGCTTAGGGGCGGCTAGCGGCTCCTACGAGCAGTACTTC
CASSLGAASGSYEQYF
>TRBV7-2|NA|TRBJ2-1|NA
TGTGCCAGCAGCTCCCCGGGAAGGGCATACAATGAGCAGTTCTTC
CASSSPGRAYNEQFF
>TRBV10-2|few|TRBJ1-2|TRBD1
TGCGCCAGCAGGGAAACAGGGGATGATGGCTACACCTTC
CASRETGDDGYTF
>TRBV9|NA|TRBJ1-2|TRBD1
TGTGCCAGCAGCGGAACTGGACAGGGGGCTAGAGATGGCTACACCTTC
CASSGTGQGARDGYTF
>TRBV7-2|NA|TRBJ2-1|TRBD2
TGTGCCAGCAGCTTACTCCTAGCGGGAGGTTATGAGCAGTTCTTC
CASSLLLAGGYEQFF
>TRBV2|once|TRBJ1-2|NA
TGTGCCAGCAGCTTCAATCCTAACTATGGCTACACCTTC
CASSFNPNYGYTF
>TRBV5-1|NA|TRBJ2-7|TRBD2
TGCGCCAGCAGCTTGGTGCCTAGCGGGAGTTACGAGCAGTACTTC
CASSLVPSGSYEQYF
>TRBV29-1|NA|TRBJ2-3|NA
TGCAGCGTTGAAGGGAGCGAGGTAGATACGCAGTATTTT
CSVEGSEVDTQYF
>TRBV6-1|NA|TRBJ1-1|TRBD1
TGTGCCAGCAGTGACTGGACAGGGAGGGGAGCTTTCTTT
CASSDWTGRGAFF
>TRBV11-2|NA|TRBJ2-5|TRBD2
TGTGCCAGCAGCTCAGGGACTAGCGGGGGGGTAGAGACCCAGTACTTC
CASSSGTSGGVETQYF
>TRBV6-5|NA|TRBJ2-5|TRBD2
TGTGCCAGCAGTTACTCGGCCAGCGGGAGTTCGGAGACCCAGTACTTC
CASSYSASGSSETQYF
>TRBV20-1|NA|TRBJ2-7|NA
TGCAGTGCCGACCCTGCAGGCGAGCAGTACTTC
CSADPAGEQYF
>TRBV11-2|NA|TRBJ2-1|TRBD1
TGTGCCAGCAGCTACACCGGGACAGGGGGTTCCGATGAGCAGTTCTTC
CASSYTGTGGSDEQFF
>TRBV11-2|NA|TRBJ1-1|NA
TGTGCCAGCAGCTTAGAAGGGTTAAGTGAAGCTTTCTTT
CASSLEGLSEAFF
>TRBV12-5|NA|TRBJ2-7|NA
TGTGCTAGTGGTTTGACCAAGGCCCACGGAGCCGAGCAGTACTTC
CASGLTKAHGAEQYF
>TRBV5-1|NA|TRBJ2-7|NA
TGCGCCAGCAGTTTAGTACAGGGAAAGGGCTACGAGCAGTACTTC
CASSLVQGKGYEQYF
>TRBV5-3|NA|TRBJ1-1|TRBD1
TGTGCCAGAAAGGGGAGGGACAGGATGAACACTGAAGCTTTCTTT
CARKGRDRMNTEAFF
>TRBV7-9|once|TRBJ2-7|TRBD1
TGTGCCAGCAGCTCGGACAGGGCCGACGAGCAGTACTTC
CASSSDRADEQYF
>TRBV27|NA|TRBJ2-2|NA
TGTGCCGTCCAGGAACCCACCGGGGAGCTGTTTTTT
CAVQEPTGELFF
>TRBV10-2|NA|TRBJ1-1|NA
TGCGCCAGCACTCCTGTGGGGGGTTGGACTGAAGCTTTCTTT
CASTPVGGWTEAFF
>TRBV7-6|NA|TRBJ2-7|TRBD1
TGTGCCAGCAGCTTAGGGGCAGGGGGCTTGGACGAGCAGTACTTC
CASSLGAGGLDEQYF